Below, 18 T cell receptor beta chains from the same sample are listed, as sequenced in a study of identifying expanded T cells in peripheral blood. Clones were read by immunoSEQ multiplex PCR, and TCRdb kept only the in-frame ones, dropping some. The table includes about 86,000 clones, approximately 84% detected once. Sequencing input: blood. The source of these receptors is a person between 18 and 75 years old in good health.

V is TRBV28 and J is TRBJ1-2; tentative D call: TRBD1 (5 bases). The CDR3 contains 17 residues. Germline V lookup: CDR1 MDHEN, CDR2 SYDVKM. The ends were cut back, 3 bases at V and 5 bases at J, with 22 bases in the middle. CDR3 DNA: TGTGCCAGCAGTTTGAGAGGTGAATGGGGGTCCGAGTATGGCTACACCTTC. This codes for CASSLRGEWGSEYGYTF.

The V call is TRBV7-2, the J call TRBJ1-2; tentative D call: TRBD1 (5 bases). The CDR3 has 16 amino acids. Germline V CDR1 and CDR2: SGHTA, FQGNSA. Trimming pared 4 bases from V and 2 bases from J, leaving 17 bases between. The CDR3 spells CASSSLGDSLNYGYTF. The CDR3 DNA reads as TGTGCCAGCAGCTCCCTTGGAGACAGTCTAAACTATGGCTACACCTTC.

This rearrangement joins TRBV9 to TRBJ2-1, with D tentatively TRBD2 (6 bases). The CDR3 sequence is 15 residues long. The ends were cut back, 3 bases at V and 1 base at J, with 11 bases in the middle. Germline-derived CDR1 and CDR2 are SGDLS and YYNGEE. CDR3: CASSAARGSYNEQFF. For the CDR3, the DNA is TGTGCCAGCAGCGCAGCCCGGGGGTCCTACAATGAGCAGTTCTTC.

The genes are TRBV6-5 and TRBJ2-7; D is ambiguous. Per the germline V gene, CDR1 is MNHEY and CDR2 is SVGAGI. This CDR3 region has 13 residues. The ends were cut back, 0 bases at V and 4 bases at J, with 7 bases in the middle. Written as DNA, the CDR3 is TGTGCCAGCAGTTACTCGGATCGGTACGAGCAGTACTTC. This gives the protein CASSYSDRYEQYF.

The gene calls are TRBV6-1 and TRBJ1-2, with a possible D match to TRBD1 (5 bases). V was cut by 2 bases and J by 8 bases, with 6 bases left in between. The V gene's germline CDR1 is MNHNS and CDR2 SASEGT. This CDR3 region has 11 residues. The CDR3 reads CASSEWGGYTF. CDR3 nucleotides: TGTGCCAGCAGTGAATGGGGGGGCTACACCTTC.

The CDR3 coding sequence is TGTGCCAGCAGTGAATTTGGCAAACAGCCCCCGGGGACTGAAGCTTTCTTT. Translation: CASSEFGKQPPGTEAFF. V and J are TRBV2 and TRBJ1-1; D not resolved. CDR1 SNHLY and CDR2 FYNNEI come from the germline V gene. The CDR3 runs 17 residues. Trimming removed 2 bases at V and 5 bases at J, with 21 bases between. Full variable domain (rest looked up from reference TRBV2 and TRBJ1-1): EPEVTQTPSHQVTQMGQEVILRCVPISNHLYFYWYRQILGQKVEFLVSFYNNEISEKSEIFDDQFSVERPDGSNFTLKIRSTKLEDSAMYFCASSEFGKQPPGTEAFFGQGTRLTVV.

This sequence joins TRBV13 and TRBJ2-5, with TRBD2 as a possible D gene (6 bases). From germline, CDR1 is PRHDT and CDR2 FYEKMQ (reference sequence). Trimming took 4 bases from V and 5 from J, leaving 14 bases between them. This CDR3 has 14 amino acids. The CDR3 sequence is CASSSRLEGETQYF. CDR3 DNA: TGTGCCAGCAGCTCTCGACTAGAAGGGGAGACCCAGTACTTC.

The rearrangement links TRBV29-1 to TRBJ2-7; maybe TRBD2 (5 bases). This CDR3 has 13 amino acids. Germline values: CDR1 SQVTM, CDR2 ANQGSEA. The V end was cut by 1 base, the J end by 3 bases, with 10 bases between. CDR3 amino acids: CSVEGGLSYEQYF. CDR3 DNA: TGCAGCGTTGAAGGCGGGCTGAGCTACGAGCAGTACTTC.

This sequence joins TRBV7-2 and TRBJ2-6, with D uncertain. Germline V gene lookup returns CDR1 SGHTA and CDR2 FQGNSA. The V end was cut by 5 bases, the J end by 5 bases, with 22 bases between. This CDR3 is 18 amino acids long. The chain's CDR3 is CASSVEWRRQSRANVLTF. Here the CDR3 DNA reads TGTGCCAGCAGCGTAGAATGGAGACGACAAAGTCGGGCCAACGTCCTGACTTTC.

The chain employs TRBV6-8 and TRBJ1-3; a possible D gene is TRBD1 (6 bases). Germline V gene sequence: CDR1 MNHGY, CDR2 SAAAGT. This CDR3 has 13 residues. V lost 11 bases to trimming and J lost 0 bases, with 11 bases between them. The CDR3 nucleotides read TGTGCCGCAAGGGGGGCCTCTGGAAACACCATATATTTT. It specifies CAARGASGNTIYF.

The rearrangement links TRBV6-4 to TRBJ2-1; 12 bases are a match to TRBD2. Germline V lookup: CDR1 MRHNA, CDR2 SNTAGT. The V gene end was trimmed by 4 bases and the J gene end by 8 bases; junction bases not matched to a gene: 9. The CDR3 is 16 residues long. The CDR3 is CASSAQPSGGAHEQFF. The DNA for the CDR3 is TGTGCCAGCAGTGCCCAACCTAGCGGGGGGGCCCATGAGCAGTTCTTC.

The genes are TRBV2 and TRBJ1-5, with a possible D match to TRBD1 (5 bases). Germline V gives CDR1 SNHLY, CDR2 FYNNEI. The CDR3 extends over 14 amino acids. The V end was cut by 8 bases, the J end by 2 bases, with 13 bases between. CDR3 coding DNA: TGTGCCAGCGGTAGGGGTGAGGGCAATCAGCCCCAGCATTTT. Translated: CASGRGEGNQPQHF. The full variable domain, completed using reference TRBV2 and TRBJ1-5, is EPEVTQTPSHQVTQMGQEVILRCVPISNHLYFYWYRQILGQKVEFLVSFYNNEISEKSEIFDDQFSVERPDGSNFTLKIRSTKLEDSAMYFCASGRGEGNQPQHFGDGTRLSIL.

CDR3 amino acids: CATFRQGAYTEAFF. In DNA, the CDR3 is TGTGCCACCTTTAGACAGGGGGCGTATACTGAAGCTTTCTTT. The chain has TRBV6-5 and TRBJ1-1; 10 bases map to TRBD1. V was clipped by 10 bases and J by 5 bases; unmatched bases: 10. Germline CDR1 MNHEY, CDR2 SVGAGI. This CDR3 has 14 amino acids.

The chain combines TRBV10-3 with TRBJ1-2, with D uncertain. With 6 bases removed from V and 4 bases from J, the gap between germline ends came to 30 bases. The CDR3 consists of 19 residues. The germline V gene encodes CDR1 ENHRY and CDR2 SYGVKD. The CDR3 spells CAISPEVKGSWPYGYGYTF. The CDR3 nucleotides are TGTGCCATCAGCCCCGAGGTGAAAGGGAGTTGGCCCTACGGCTATGGCTACACCTTC.

The rearrangement joins TRBV9 to TRBJ2-7, with 11 bases that match TRBD1. CDR1 is SGDLS, CDR2 YYNGEE, per germline. The CDR3 contains 15 residues. J gave up 2 bases and V 1 base, and 2 bases lay outside the gene matches. The chain's CDR3 is CASSVMGQGAYEQYF. In DNA form, the CDR3 reads TGTGCCAGCAGCGTAATGGGACAGGGGGCCTACGAGCAGTACTTC.

The chain combines TRBV6-1 with TRBJ1-2, with D maybe TRBD1 (5 bases). CDR3 length equals 17 residues. V was cut by 2 bases and J by 4 bases, with 20 bases left in between. Germline CDR1 and CDR2: MNHNS and SASEGT. This CDR3 reads CASSEYLRTNSAYGYTF. CDR3 DNA sequence: TGTGCCAGCAGTGAATATCTTCGGACAAATTCCGCCTATGGCTACACCTTC.

This sequence joins TRBV11-2 and TRBJ2-5; tentative D call: TRBD2 (6 bases). The V end lost 4 bases, the J end lost 8 bases, and 17 bases lay between the germline ends. Germline assignment: CDR1 SGHAT and CDR2 FQNNGV. The CDR3 extends over 14 amino acids. The CDR3, as DNA: TGTGCCAGCAGCTATCTGCGGGGACCCTTCACCCAGTACTTC. Its translation: CASSYLRGPFTQYF.

The chain joins TRBV7-8 to TRBJ2-5; 11 bases align to TRBD2. Judging by the DNA end, TRBJ2-7 fits better; the J call may be wrong. Germline CDR1 is SGHVS and CDR2 is FQNEAQ. The CDR3 covers 16 residues. DNA of the CDR3: TGTGCCAGCAGCTTAGACACGGGACTAGCGGCCTACGAGCAGTACTTC. Its protein product is CASSLDTGLAAYEQYF.